This entry features one T cell receptor (beta chain) sequence. The data derive from a study of CD8+ T cells in alopecia areata. The treatment: oral pan-JAK inhibitor, 5-10 mg twice daily. The germline V and J ends were trimmed by 7 bases and 0 bases, with 13 bases remaining between them. Germline V gene sequence: CDR1 SQVTM, CDR2 ANQGSEA. The CDR3 is 14 residues long. cDNA reverse transcribed from extracted RNA served as the sequencing template. Repertoires were generated with immunoSEQ multiplex PCR, while TCRdb's copy carries only in-frame clones and drops some. Of 150,000 to 200,000 clones detected, 50% to 75% appear once; the ten largest clones hold roughly 17%.

This TCR came from a human donor with alopecia areata. The rearrangement joins TRBV29-1 to TRBJ2-4, with D possibly being TRBD1 (5 bases). Sequences were derived from CD4+ T cells sorted from blood, sampled at approximately week 60, from a patient treated with tofacitinib. CDR3 residues: CSALPGLAKNIQYF. The DNA of the CDR3 is TGCAGCGCCCTCCCAGGGTTAGCCAAAAACATTCAGTACTTC.